The next 27 T cell receptor beta chains were all read from a single sample in a study of blood T cell repertoires in COVID-19. Libraries were prepared by immunoSEQ multiplex PCR; TCRdb keeps only in-frame clonotypes and omits some of them. Here the sample spans under 300,000 clones, more than 75% being singletons. Specimen: PBMCs or T cells enriched from blood (not recorded which). All receptors derive from a woman aged 50 to 60 who had recovered from COVID-19.

This chain uses TRBV7-2 with TRBJ2-7; 7 nucleotides line up with TRBD2. The CDR3 has 16 amino acids. Losses at the gene ends were 3 bases for V and 1 base for J; bases not matched to a gene: 9. Germline lookup yields CDR1 SGHTA and CDR2 FQGNSA. This CDR3 reads CASSFYIRLASYEQYF. The CDR3 coding sequence is TGTGCCAGCAGCTTTTACATTCGACTAGCTTCCTACGAGCAGTACTTC.

This chain uses TRBV7-2 with TRBJ2-3; TRBD2 might be the D (6 bases). CDR1 and CDR2 (germline): SGHTA, FQGNSA. V was clipped by 5 bases and J by 4 bases, with 13 bases between them. The CDR3 is 14 residues long. CDR3 coding DNA: TGTGCCAGCAGCGAGGGAGGCCGGGCAGATACGCAGTATTTT. Protein sequence: CASSEGGRADTQYF.

This clone was detected only once. V gene TRBV3-1 (or the pseudogene TRBV3-2) combines with J gene TRBJ1-6, with a tentative D call TRBD1 (6 bases). The ends were cut back, 4 bases at V and 9 bases at J, with 16 bases in the middle. This CDR3 contains 15 residues. Germline CDR1 LGHDT, CDR2 YNNKEL (reference sequence). This CDR3 is CASSPTTGRGSPLHF. The DNA for the CDR3 is TGTGCCAGCAGCCCAACGACAGGACGGGGTTCACCCCTCCACTTT.

In this sample, this clone turned up a few times. The V call is TRBV6-5, the J call TRBJ2-7; 7 bases align to TRBD2. V shed 6 bases and J 3 bases; nucleotides not matched to a gene: 8. The length of the CDR3 is 14 residues. In germline, CDR1 is MNHEY, CDR2 SVGAGI. CDR3 sequence reads: CASRGTIGRYEQYF. CDR3 sequence (DNA): TGTGCCAGCAGGGGGACTATCGGTCGCTACGAGCAGTACTTC.

The chain joins TRBV4-1 to TRBJ2-7; 7 bases fit TRBD1. V lost 2 bases to trimming and J lost 0 bases; unmatched junction nucleotides: 4. The germline V gene has CDR1 MGHRA and CDR2 YSYEKL. The CDR3 has 15 residues. Here the CDR3 reads CASSQLRDSSYEQYF. The CDR3 DNA reads as TGCGCCAGCAGCCAACTCCGGGACAGCTCCTACGAGCAGTACTTC.

The V call is TRBV6-5, the J call TRBJ1-5, with a tentative D call TRBD1 (6 bases). V lost 6 bases and J 5 bases, leaving 8 bases between the germline ends. The CDR3 spans 12 residues. CDR1 and CDR2 from the germline V gene are MNHEY and SVGAGI. The CDR3 sequence is CASRTGYQPQHF. As DNA, the CDR3 is TGTGCCAGCAGGACAGGTTATCAGCCCCAGCATTTT.

The rearrangement links TRBV11-2 to TRBJ2-1, with TRBD2 identical over 10 bases. There are 17 residues in the CDR3. Germline CDR1 and CDR2: SGHAT and FQNNGV. V dropped 0 bases and J dropped 3; count of bases not matched to a gene: 5. CDR3 in amino acids: CASSLDLTSGIYNEQFF. The CDR3 DNA follows: TGTGCCAGCAGCTTAGATCTTACTAGCGGGATCTACAATGAGCAGTTCTTC.

The chain combines TRBV14 with TRBJ1-3; the D gene is possibly TRBD1 (5 bases). CDR1 is SGHDN and CDR2 is FVKESK in the germline V gene. This CDR3 has 19 amino acids. Between the trimmed V and J ends, which lost 2 bases and 0 bases, there was a span of 20 bases. The CDR3 nucleotides read TGTGCCAGCAGCCAACACCCGGTGGTAACAGGAGCCTCTGGAAACACCATATATTTT. This encodes CASSQHPVVTGASGNTIYF.

The chain employs TRBV2 and TRBJ2-3; D uncertain. The CDR3 is 11 amino acids. Looked up from germline, CDR1 is SNHLY and CDR2 is FYNNEI. Trimming shortened V by 7 bases and J by 7 bases, and 9 bases separated the two germline ends. The CDR3 nucleotides read TGTGCCAGCATGACGGAGTATACGCAGTATTTT. Encoded protein: CASMTEYTQYF.

The CDR3 DNA reads as TGTGCCAGCAGCTCCGGTAGCGGGAGGGCCAGTAATGAGCAGTTCTTC. The encoded protein is CASSSGSGRASNEQFF. The rearrangement joins TRBV11-3 to TRBJ2-1, with TRBD2 matching over 11 bases. Germline lookup yields CDR1 SGHNT and CDR2 YENEEA. Trimming cost V 4 bases and J 7 bases; bases outside gene matches: 9. The length of the CDR3 is 16 residues.

V usage is TRBV6-1 and J usage is TRBJ1-2; D not certain. Germline V lookup: CDR1 MNHNS, CDR2 SASEGT. The CDR3 length is 13 residues. V was cut by 3 bases and J by 5 bases, with 10 bases left in between. CDR3 nucleotides: TGTGCCAGCAGTGAGTTCAGGTCATATGGCTACACCTTC. Amino acid sequence: CASSEFRSYGYTF.

This chain uses TRBV5-1 with TRBJ1-2; 10 nucleotides align to TRBD1. The CDR3 spans 15 residues. Germline assignment: CDR1 SGHRS and CDR2 YFSETQ. With V trimmed by 2 bases and J by 4 bases, 5 bases remained unmatched. Here the CDR3 reads CASSFGTGDFYGYTF. In DNA form, the CDR3 reads TGCGCCAGCAGCTTTGGGACAGGGGACTTCTATGGCTACACCTTC.

This clone was counted a few times. This rearrangement joins TRBV14 to TRBJ1-6, with D possibly matching TRBD1 (5 bases). The length of the CDR3 is 15 residues. Germline CDR1 and CDR2: SGHDN and FVKESK. Trimming took 0 bases from V and 7 from J, leaving 10 bases between them. The CDR3 protein is CASSQDGTGNSPLHF. For the CDR3, the DNA is TGTGCCAGCAGCCAAGACGGCACAGGAAATTCACCCCTCCACTTT.

The V call is TRBV11-3, the J call TRBJ2-1; 7 nucleotides align to TRBD2. Germline CDR1 SGHNT, CDR2 YENEEA. The CDR3 is 12 amino acids. Trimming took 4 bases from V and 8 from J; bases not matched to a gene: 2. CDR3 sequence reads: CASSSREDEQFF. The CDR3 bases are TGTGCCAGCAGCTCTCGGGAGGATGAGCAGTTCTTC.

The chain is built from TRBV30 and TRBJ2-7; 10 bases agree with TRBD1. The CDR3 has 14 amino acids. Per the germline V gene, CDR1 is GTSNPN and CDR2 is SVGIG (reference sequence). The V and J ends lost 4 bases and 2 bases, in that order; junction bases with no gene match: 5. The CDR3, as DNA: TGTGCCTGGAATCCCGGGACAGGGGCCTACGAGCAGTACTTC. Protein sequence: CAWNPGTGAYEQYF.

The chain recombines TRBV11-2 with TRBJ2-3; unclear D gene. Per the germline V gene, CDR1 is SGHAT and CDR2 is FQNNGV. Trimming took off 0 bases at V and 3 bases at J, with 7 bases between the two ends. The CDR3 has 14 residues. Here the CDR3 DNA reads TGTGCCAGCAGCTTAGATGGCAGAACAGATACGCAGTATTTT. As protein: CASSLDGRTDTQYF.

This sequence joins TRBV5-6 and TRBJ2-7; tentatively, D is TRBD1 (5 bases). The CDR3 has 15 residues. The germline gives CDR1 SGHDT, CDR2 YYEEEE. The V and J ends lost 0 bases and 6 bases respectively, with 16 bases between them. The CDR3 DNA reads TGTGCCAGCAGCTTGGAAGCAGGGCTCGTAATCGAGCAGTACTTC. Encoded protein: CASSLEAGLVIEQYF. The full variable domain, in which reference TRBV5-6 and TRBJ2-7 provide the parts outside the CDR3, is DAGVTQSPTHLIKTRGQQVTLRCSPKSGHDTVSWYQQALGQGPQFIFQYYEEEERQRGNFPDRFSGHQFPNYSSELNVNALLLGDSALYLCASSLEAGLVIEQYFGPGTRLTVT.

J is TRBJ1-5 and V is TRBV14; D gene uncertain. This CDR3 comprises 13 residues. Germline CDR1 reads SGHDN; CDR2 reads FVKESK. V dropped 5 bases and J dropped 5 bases, with 10 bases sitting between them. As DNA, the CDR3 is TGTGCCAGCAGCGCAGGTTTTGATCAGCCCCAGCATTTT. Translation gives CASSAGFDQPQHF.

The rearrangement joins TRBV2 to TRBJ1-4; D not certain. The CDR3 contains 15 residues. With 2 bases removed from V and 3 bases from J, the gap between germline ends came to 10 bases. In germline, CDR1 is SNHLY, CDR2 FYNNEI. The CDR3 region has the DNA TGTGCCAGCAGTGAACGATCGGGGTCTAATGAAAAACTGTTTTTT. This gives the protein CASSERSGSNEKLFF. Filled out from reference TRBV2 and TRBJ1-4, the complete variable domain reads EPEVTQTPSHQVTQMGQEVILRCVPISNHLYFYWYRQILGQKVEFLVSFYNNEISEKSEIFDDQFSVERPDGSNFTLKIRSTKLEDSAMYFCASSERSGSNEKLFFGSGTQLSVL.

The chain recombines TRBV4-1 with TRBJ2-7, with 9 bases that match TRBD1. Germline lookup yields CDR1 MGHRA and CDR2 YSYEKL. V was clipped by 0 bases and J by 5 bases; unmatched bases: 11. There are 17 residues in the CDR3. The CDR3 DNA reads TGCGCCAGCAGCCAAGAGGAAGTACAGGGGGCAAGGAACGAGCAGTACTTC. Its protein product is CASSQEEVQGARNEQYF.

This clone was picked up one time. V gene TRBV28 combines with J gene TRBJ1-3; tentatively, D is TRBD1 (5 bases). The CDR3 has 15 residues. Germline CDR1 is MDHEN and CDR2 is SYDVKM. Trimming took 2 bases from V and 4 from J, leaving 12 bases between them. CDR3 DNA sequence: TGTGCCAGCAGTTTAGGCGGGGGTGGAGGAAACACCATATATTTT. This encodes CASSLGGGGGNTIYF.

The genes are TRBV6-1 and TRBJ1-5, with a weak D call TRBD1 (6 bases). This CDR3 region has 14 residues. CDR1 and CDR2 (germline): MNHNS, SASEGT. With 3 bases removed from V and 1 base from J, the gap between germline ends came to 7 bases. The CDR3 sequence: CASSDQGSNQPQHF. In nucleotides, the CDR3 is TGTGCCAGCAGTGACCAGGGGAGCAATCAGCCCCAGCATTTT.

The V gene is TRBV18, the J gene TRBJ2-7, with TRBD2 matching 7 bases. The CDR3 is 15 residues long. Germline assignment: CDR1 KGHSH and CDR2 LQKENI. V shed 3 bases and J 5 bases; nucleotides not matched to a gene: 10. This CDR3 is CASSPGRERANEQYF. The CDR3 bases are TGTGCCAGCTCACCGGGGCGGGAGAGAGCCAACGAGCAGTACTTC.

This chain uses TRBV27 with TRBJ2-1, with 9 nucleotides matching TRBD1. V shed 5 bases and J 13 bases; nucleotides not matched to a gene: 12. Germline V gene sequence: CDR1 MNHEY, CDR2 SMNVEV (reference sequence). The CDR3 contains 14 residues. The DNA for the CDR3 is TGTGCCAGCAGTGCCCTAGGGACAGGGAGGGACCAGTTCTTC. This gives the protein CASSALGTGRDQFF.

This sequence joins TRBV28 and TRBJ1-6, with D uncertain. CDR3 length equals 13 residues. Germline-derived CDR1 and CDR2 are MDHEN and SYDVKM. Trimming stripped 2 bases from V and 9 bases from J, with 8 bases between. The CDR3 protein is CASSLRSGSPLHF. CDR3 sequence (DNA): TGTGCCAGCAGTTTAAGGTCAGGTTCACCCCTCCACTTT.

The chain links TRBV30 to TRBJ2-1; 10 bases match TRBD2. The germline gives CDR1 GTSNPN, CDR2 SVGIG (reference sequence). The CDR3 sequence is 16 residues long. V lost 3 bases and J lost 0; bases outside the gene matches: 5. CDR3 residues: CAWRSLAGGSYNEQFF. In DNA, the CDR3 is TGTGCCTGGAGGTCCTTAGCGGGAGGCTCCTACAATGAGCAGTTCTTC.

This clone was observed once. V usage is TRBV5-1 and J usage is TRBJ2-1, with 16 positions matching TRBD2. J was trimmed by 4 bases and V by 4 bases; bases with no gene match: 8. The germline gives CDR1 SGHRS, CDR2 YFSETQ. The CDR3 covers 18 residues. The CDR3 DNA sequence: TGCGCCAGCAGCCTAGGGACTAGCGGGAGGGCTGATTACAATGAGCAGTTCTTC. Its translation: CASSLGTSGRADYNEQFF. The full variable domain, in which reference TRBV5-1 and TRBJ2-1 provide the parts outside the CDR3, is KAGVTQTPRYLIKTRGQQVTLSCSPISGHRSVSWYQQTPGQGLQFLFEYFSETQRNKGNFPGRFSGRQFSNSRSEMNVSTLELGDSALYLCASSLGTSGRADYNEQFFGPGTRLTVL.